The T cell receptor (beta chain) described here comes from a study of Ad26.COV2.S vaccination and SARS-CoV-2 variants (dated by TCRdb to the early 2020s). Background for the entire study: Donors in the vaccine arm were drawn from COV1001, a phase I-IIa trial of Ad26.COV2.S in healthy adults that was multicentre, randomized, double-blind and placebo-controlled. Ad26.COV2.S was given intramuscularly at 5x10^10 or 1x10^11 viral particles, as a single shot or as two shots 56 days apart. TCRbeta repertoire sequencing was used to assess the specificity and breadth of SARS-CoV-2-reactive T cell receptors after Ad26.COV2.S vaccination. The TCR-sequenced set comprised about 32 samples: 19 Ad26.COV2.S vaccine recipients, 5 placebo recipients and 8 SARS-CoV-2 convalescent individuals. Trial participants were randomized into five groups of five, in which low-dose or high-dose Ad26.COV2.S was given once or twice, or placebo was given on both occasions. Throughout the experiments and outcome assessment, investigators stayed blinded to trial group allocation. Summary of the overall study and its limitations: Non-spike TCR breadth was comparable between vaccine and placebo recipients, consistent with the vaccine containing only spike. The authors noted that total T cell responses may have been underestimated by the TCR breadth and depth analyses. Substantial breadth of spike-specific CD8+ and CD4+ T cell responses was reported after vaccination. Higher spike-specific TCR breadth was observed in Ad26.COV2.S recipients than in placebo recipients (P = 0.0014). The study was not powered to compare responses between vaccine doses or regimens.

Points on this clone: There is no known antigen for this receptor. Per-base quality was not reported, and no clone a single base away is much larger than it.

The immunoSEQ Assay was the method used to sequence TCRbeta CDR3 regions. After extraction, genomic DNA underwent amplification by bias-controlled multiplex PCR, followed by high-throughput sequencing. Under the source paper's analysis protocol: Collapsing and filtering of sequences were performed to quantify the absolute abundance of each unique TCRbeta CDR3 region. T cell fraction was estimated by normalizing TCRbeta template counts to usable DNA, with usable DNA measured through amplification of reference genes found in all nucleated cells. Repertoire TCRs were annotated as SARS-CoV-2-specific by exact matching of V gene, CDR3 amino acid sequence and J gene to a known reactive TCR set. The reference SARS-CoV-2 TCR set was obtained from MIRA and was filtered for enrichment in COVID-19-positive ImmuneCODE repertoires, whereby public or cross-reactive TCRs were removed. Using the MIRA antigens, annotated TCRs were further analysed by specific ORF or by position within an ORF. Breadth was defined as annotated unique rearrangements over total unique productive rearrangements; depth was the summed frequency of those rearrangements. Two-sided Wilcoxon rank-sum tests were applied when comparing TCR breadth between groups. Entries here come from immuneACCESS through TCRdb and include only in-frame sequences with V and J called. Some clones fail to appear in such tables; in the studies checked, an unresolved V gene covers under half of the shortfall, and the cause of the remainder is unknown. From that table come the V and J calls and clone size; the DNA was used to work out D and trimming. The sample records under 400,000 clones, roughly 91% of which are singletons. The ten largest clones represent 3.4% of the sample.

Taken with the paper, the label for treatment or condition translates to: around 19 received Ad26.COV2.S at low or high dose, single or two shots; roughly five received placebo; per-sample allocation not given. Repertoires of vaccine and placebo recipients were sequenced from samples taken on day 63 after the first injection. In Cohort 1b, roughly 25 adults aged 18-55 years were enrolled at a single site in Boston, USA, between 29 July and 7 August 2020. Ad26.COV2.S consisted of a replication-incompetent adenovirus type 26 vector by which a prefusion-stabilized SARS-CoV-2 spike protein from the original Wuhan strain was expressed. The source was peripheral blood, collected in a trial of Ad26.COV2.S vaccine versus placebo. This TCR was sampled from a person aged 18 to 59 who received the Ad26.COV2.S COVID-19 vaccine or a placebo.

The CDR3: CASKPGLPNNEQFF. The DNA is TGCGCCAGTAAACCGGGACTGCCGAACAATGAGCAGTTCTTC. The V and J segments used are TRBV10-2 and TRBJ2-1; TRBD2 could be the D gene, as 6 bases match. Between the V and J ends, shortened by 9 bases and 5 bases respectively, the junction contains 17 bases. Spanning cysteine to phenylalanine, the CDR3 consists of 14 amino acids. The sequence is cut down to CDR3 DNA, 42 bases in frame from base 1. The germline V gene gives CDR1 as WSHSY and CDR2 as SAAADI.